The text below deals with one T cell receptor beta chain. This specimen comes from a study of cytomegalovirus exposure and HLA in healthy donors. This PCR relied on a set of 60 Vbeta primers and 13 Jbeta primers. Measured with immunoSEQ multiplex PCR; TCRdb has only the in-frame clones, and not every one. The repertoire holds about 140,000 clones, with approximately 80% as singletons. Germline trimming cut 5 bases from V and 5 bases from J; bases unmatched to any gene: 12. The germline V gene encodes CDR1 MNHEY and CDR2 SMNVEV (reference sequence). There are 17 residues in the CDR3. Sequenced sample: PBMCs. The clonotype comes from a man aged 30-40 years in good health and CMV-seropositive. The chain combines TRBV27 with TRBJ2-6, with 7 bases aligning to TRBD2. The DNA of the CDR3 is TGTGCCAGCAGTCCCAGACTAGCACCTGGTAGGGCCAACGTCCTGACTTTC. It is translated as CASSPRLAPGRANVLTF.